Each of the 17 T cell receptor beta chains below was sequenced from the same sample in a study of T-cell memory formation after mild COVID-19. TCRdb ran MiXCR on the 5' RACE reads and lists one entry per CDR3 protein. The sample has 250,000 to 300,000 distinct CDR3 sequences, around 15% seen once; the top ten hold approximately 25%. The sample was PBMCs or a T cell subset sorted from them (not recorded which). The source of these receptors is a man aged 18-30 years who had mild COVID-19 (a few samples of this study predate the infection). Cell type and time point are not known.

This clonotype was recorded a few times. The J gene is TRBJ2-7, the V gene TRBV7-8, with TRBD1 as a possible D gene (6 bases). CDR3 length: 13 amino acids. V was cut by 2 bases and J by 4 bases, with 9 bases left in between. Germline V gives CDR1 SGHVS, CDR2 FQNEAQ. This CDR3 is CASSLRGSYEQYV. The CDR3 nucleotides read TGTGCCAGCAGCTTAAGGGGGAGTTACGAGCAGTACGTC.

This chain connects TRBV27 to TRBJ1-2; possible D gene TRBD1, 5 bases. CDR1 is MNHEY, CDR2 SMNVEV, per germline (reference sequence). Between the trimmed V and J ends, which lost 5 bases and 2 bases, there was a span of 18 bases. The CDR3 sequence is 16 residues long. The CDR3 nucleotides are TGTGCCAGCAGTCAAGGTCGGGGGTCGCGAAACTATGGCTACACCTTC. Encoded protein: CASSQGRGSRNYGYTF.

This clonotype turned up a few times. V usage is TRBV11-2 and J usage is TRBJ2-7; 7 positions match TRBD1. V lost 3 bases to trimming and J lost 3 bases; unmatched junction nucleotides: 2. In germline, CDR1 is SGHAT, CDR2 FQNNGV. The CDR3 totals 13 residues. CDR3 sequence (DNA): TGTGCCAGCAGCTTGGGACAGTTCTACGAGCAGTACTTC. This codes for CASSLGQFYEQYF.

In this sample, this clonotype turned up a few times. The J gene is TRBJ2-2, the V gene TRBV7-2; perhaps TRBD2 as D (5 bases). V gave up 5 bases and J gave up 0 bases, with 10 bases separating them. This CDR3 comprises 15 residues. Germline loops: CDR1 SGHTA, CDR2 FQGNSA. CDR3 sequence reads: CASSRGSANTGELFF. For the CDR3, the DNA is TGTGCCAGCAGCCGAGGGAGCGCGAACACCGGGGAGCTGTTTTTT.

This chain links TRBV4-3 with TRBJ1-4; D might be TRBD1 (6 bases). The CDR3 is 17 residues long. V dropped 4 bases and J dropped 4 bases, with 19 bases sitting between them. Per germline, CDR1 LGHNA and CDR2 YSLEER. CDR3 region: CASSPWTVTTGNEKLFF. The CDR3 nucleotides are TGCGCCAGCAGCCCTTGGACAGTAACTACGGGTAATGAAAAACTGTTTTTT.

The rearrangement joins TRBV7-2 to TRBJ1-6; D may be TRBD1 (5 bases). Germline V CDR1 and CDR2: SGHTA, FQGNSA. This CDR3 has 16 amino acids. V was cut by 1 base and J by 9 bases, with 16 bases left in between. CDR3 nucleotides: TGTGCCAGCAGCTTAGACGGCAGGGCGGCGAGTTCACCCCTCCACTTT. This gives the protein CASSLDGRAASSPLHF.

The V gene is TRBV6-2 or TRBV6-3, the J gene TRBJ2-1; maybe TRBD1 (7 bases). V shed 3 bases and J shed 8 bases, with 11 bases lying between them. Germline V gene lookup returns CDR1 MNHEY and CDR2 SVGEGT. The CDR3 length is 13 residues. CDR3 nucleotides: TGTGCCAGCAGTTATCCCAGGGGGGATGAGCAGTTCTTC. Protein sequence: CASSYPRGDEQFF.

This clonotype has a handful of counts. The CDR3 DNA follows: TGCAGTGCTGCTCCACTCCCTAGCGGGGGGCGCACAGATACGCAGTATTTT. Protein: CSAAPLPSGGRTDTQYF. This sequence joins TRBV20-1 and TRBJ2-3, with 11 positions matching TRBD2. This CDR3 spans 17 amino acids. Germline loops: CDR1 DFQATT, CDR2 SNEGSKA (reference sequence). V dropped 5 bases and J dropped 1; count of bases not matched to a gene: 11.

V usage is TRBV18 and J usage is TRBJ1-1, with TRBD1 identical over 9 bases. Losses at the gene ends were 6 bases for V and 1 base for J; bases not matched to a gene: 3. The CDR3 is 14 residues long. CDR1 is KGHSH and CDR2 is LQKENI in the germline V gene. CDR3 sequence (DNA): TGTGCCAGCTCGGGGACAGGGACGAACACTGAAGCTTTCTTT. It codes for CASSGTGTNTEAFF.

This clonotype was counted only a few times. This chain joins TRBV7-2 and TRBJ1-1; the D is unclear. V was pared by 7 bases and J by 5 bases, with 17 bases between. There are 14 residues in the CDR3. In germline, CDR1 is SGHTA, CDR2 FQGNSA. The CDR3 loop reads CASIVAHGRTEAFF. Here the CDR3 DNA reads TGTGCCAGCATCGTGGCCCACGGACGGACTGAAGCTTTCTTT.

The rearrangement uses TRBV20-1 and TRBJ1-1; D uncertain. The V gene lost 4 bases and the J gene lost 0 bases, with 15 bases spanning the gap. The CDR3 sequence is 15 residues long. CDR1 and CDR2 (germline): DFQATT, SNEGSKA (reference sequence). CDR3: CSAIVFGRLNTEAFF. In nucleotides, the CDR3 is TGCAGTGCTATTGTTTTCGGCAGGTTGAACACTGAAGCTTTCTTT.

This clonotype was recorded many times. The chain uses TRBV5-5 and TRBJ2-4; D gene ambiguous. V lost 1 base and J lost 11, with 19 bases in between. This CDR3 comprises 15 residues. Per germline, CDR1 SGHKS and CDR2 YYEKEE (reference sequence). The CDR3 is CASSLLTAELIVQYF. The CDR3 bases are TGTGCCAGCAGCTTGCTCACAGCCGAGCTTATAGTTCAGTACTTC.

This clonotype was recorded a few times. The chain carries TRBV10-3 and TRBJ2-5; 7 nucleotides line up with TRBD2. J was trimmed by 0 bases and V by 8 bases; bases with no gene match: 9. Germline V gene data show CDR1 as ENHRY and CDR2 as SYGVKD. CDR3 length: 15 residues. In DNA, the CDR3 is TGTGCCATCCGGTCGGGAGGCGGGGACCAAGAGACCCAGTACTTC. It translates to CAIRSGGGDQETQYF.

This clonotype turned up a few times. The CDR3 reads CASSPRGEYRETQYF. CDR3 bases: TGTGCCAGCAGCCCGAGGGGCGAGTATCGAGAGACCCAGTACTTC. V and J are TRBV7-3 and TRBJ2-5; tentatively, D is TRBD1 or TRBD2 (5 bases each). The CDR3 sequence is 15 residues long. V shed 5 bases and J shed 4 bases, with 17 bases lying between them. CDR1 SGHTA and CDR2 FQGTGA come from the germline V gene.

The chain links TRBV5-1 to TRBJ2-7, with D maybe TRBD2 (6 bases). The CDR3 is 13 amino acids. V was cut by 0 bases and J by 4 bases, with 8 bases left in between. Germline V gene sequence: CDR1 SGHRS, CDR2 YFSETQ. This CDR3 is CASSLAAGYEQYV. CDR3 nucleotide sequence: TGCGCCAGCAGCTTGGCCGCGGGGTACGAGCAGTACGTC.

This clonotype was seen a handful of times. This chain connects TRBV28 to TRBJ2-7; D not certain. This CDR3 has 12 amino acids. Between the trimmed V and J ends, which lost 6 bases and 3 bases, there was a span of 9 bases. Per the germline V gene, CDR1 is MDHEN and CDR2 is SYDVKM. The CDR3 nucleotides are TGTGCCAGCAGCCAATTACGCTACGAGCAGTACGTC. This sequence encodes CASSQLRYEQYV.

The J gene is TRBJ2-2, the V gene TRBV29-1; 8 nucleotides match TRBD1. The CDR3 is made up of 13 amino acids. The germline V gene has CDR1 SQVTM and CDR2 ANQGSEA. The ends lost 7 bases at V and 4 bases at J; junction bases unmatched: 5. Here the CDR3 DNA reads TGCAGCGCCCTGACAGGGGTCACCGGGGAGCTGTTTTTT. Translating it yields CSALTGVTGELFF.